This is a list of T cell receptor beta chains from one sample in a study of blood T cell repertoires in COVID-19. Method: immunoSEQ multiplex PCR; TCRdb's copy keeps in-frame clones and lacks some. Among under 200,000 clones, roughly 85% were seen once, and the ten largest hold under 20%. The sample comprised PBMCs or T cells enriched from blood (not recorded which). The source is a woman aged 70-85 years in a cohort exposed to, infected with or recovered from COVID-19 (not recorded which). CDR3s leave out the opening cysteine and the closing phenylalanine or tryptophan. Each record gives: CDR3 protein, V gene, J gene.

CDR3: ASFERSTARSPAF
V: TRBV5-4
J: TRBJ1-1

CDR3: ASSERRGHQPQH
V: TRBV2
J: TRBJ1-5

CDR3: ASRSRVAGELF
V: TRBV19
J: TRBJ2-2

CDR3: ATSTRLGPYEQY
V: TRBV15
J: TRBJ2-7

CDR3: ASSFLGTSGGYNEQF
V: TRBV7-2
J: TRBJ2-1

CDR3: ASSPWGQESNYGYT
V: TRBV11-2
J: TRBJ1-2

CDR3: ASSSSRGSRDEQY
V: TRBV6-4
J: TRBJ2-7

CDR3: ASKGLAGGLPYNEQF
V: TRBV27
J: TRBJ2-1

CDR3: ASSPVGASGNTIY
V: TRBV18
J: TRBJ1-3

CDR3: ATGARRNTEAF
V: TRBV15
J: TRBJ1-1

CDR3: ASSLQQGDTEAF
V: TRBV6-6
J: TRBJ1-1

CDR3: ASSQTSGRAYEQY
V: TRBV11-2
J: TRBJ2-7

CDR3: ASSRQGAGDTQY
V: TRBV19
J: TRBJ2-3

CDR3: ATSTRDYPTEQF
V: TRBV15
J: TRBJ2-1

CDR3: ASSLSSGNPPYEQY
V: TRBV28
J: TRBJ2-7

CDR3: SALTGGDTEAF
V: TRBV29-1
J: TRBJ1-1

CDR3: ASSLRQAPGELF
V: TRBV5-1
J: TRBJ2-2

CDR3: ASRPSPGVTEAF
V: TRBV19
J: TRBJ1-1

CDR3: AWSVLFRETQY
V: TRBV30
J: TRBJ2-5

CDR3: ASSGQGGVLAF
V: TRBV2
J: TRBJ1-1

CDR3: ASSLRLGRGEQF
V: TRBV27
J: TRBJ2-1

CDR3: ASSLAGQDQTQY
V: TRBV5-1
J: TRBJ2-5

CDR3: ASFIGPNYGYT
V: TRBV6-6
J: TRBJ1-2

CDR3: ASSSNQGSWGNTIY
V: TRBV7-8
J: TRBJ1-3

CDR3: ASSPRGSYEQF
V: TRBV7-9
J: TRBJ2-1

CDR3: ASWGQGAEDTQY
V: TRBV13
J: TRBJ2-3

CDR3: ASSQGSGRAGETQY
V: TRBV4-3
J: TRBJ2-5

CDR3: ASSTTGGIYEQY
V: TRBV19
J: TRBJ2-7

CDR3: ASSRQGANNSPLH
V: TRBV27
J: TRBJ1-6

CDR3: ASSPLARRILYEQF
V: TRBV9
J: TRBJ2-1

CDR3: ASSLRQEDTEAF
V: TRBV7-9
J: TRBJ1-1

CDR3: ASRGSLNYGYT
V: TRBV6-5
J: TRBJ1-2

CDR3: ATDGGGNQPQH
V: TRBV24-1
J: TRBJ1-5

CDR3: AISDRASIFMNTEAF
V: TRBV10-3
J: TRBJ1-1

CDR3: ASSSIPTRGYGYT
V: TRBV7-2
J: TRBJ1-2

CDR3: ASSLGPTGETYEQY
V: TRBV4-2
J: TRBJ2-7

CDR3: ASRTTSGTDTQY
V: TRBV27
J: TRBJ2-3

CDR3: ASSPTRVGTDTQY
V: TRBV7-3
J: TRBJ2-3

CDR3: ASSPGTGTAGNTIY
V: TRBV7-9
J: TRBJ1-3

CDR3: ASSPGTGDSTEAF
V: TRBV5-1
J: TRBJ1-1

CDR3: AWRGTSNTGELF
V: TRBV30
J: TRBJ2-2

CDR3: AIKLGTSSTDTQY
V: TRBV10-3
J: TRBJ2-3

CDR3: ASTRSGTSYEQY
V: TRBV28
J: TRBJ2-7

CDR3: ASSLTGRESYNEQF
V: TRBV7-6
J: TRBJ2-1

CDR3: ATSTGGARETQY
V: TRBV7-7
J: TRBJ2-5

CDR3: ASSLWSSGSINIQY
V: TRBV5-1
J: TRBJ2-4

CDR3: SAIEREPRTDTQY
V: TRBV20-1
J: TRBJ2-3

CDR3: ASSQAVEGWDSPLH
V: TRBV4-1
J: TRBJ1-6